This T cell receptor (beta chain) derives from a study of blood T cell repertoires in COVID-19. Study at large: Italy, Spain and the United States were the sources of the convalescent and acute COVID-19 samples. Sample material is recorded as cDNA or gDNA derived from T cells, B-cell-depleted T cells, or PBMCs.

Methods used by the authors: Estimates of nucleated cell counts were drawn from the amplification of reference gene primers. Profiled with immunoSEQ multiplex PCR; TCRdb holds only in-frame clones, not every one. The D gene and trimming were derived from the DNA, and the V and J assignments and clone size from that table. The sample includes 200,000 or so clones, about 79% of them seen just once. Per the germline V gene, CDR1 is SGDLS and CDR2 is YYNGEE. CDR3 length: 14 amino acids. V was cut by 4 bases and J by 0 bases, with 5 bases left in between. The chain uses TRBV9 and TRBJ2-6; D is undetermined. The source of this sequence is a human donor in a cohort sampled during active COVID-19. Sequencing input: peripheral blood. The CDR3 spells CASSTSSGANVLTF. As DNA, the CDR3 is TGTGCCAGCAGCACTTCCTCTGGGGCCAACGTCCTGACTTTC. The whole variable domain, filled in from reference TRBV9 and TRBJ2-6, reads DSGVTQTPKHLITATGQRVTLRCSPRSGDLSVYWYQQSLDQGLQFLIQYYNGEERAKGNILERFSAQQFPDLHSELNLSSLELGDSALYFCASSTSSGANVLTFGAGSRLTVL.